A selection of T cell receptor beta chains follows, all from one sample in a study of graft-versus-host responses after intestinal transplantation. Method: immunoSEQ multiplex PCR; TCRdb's copy keeps in-frame clones and lacks some. The table has about 130,000 clones, roughly 91% seen once. These receptors' targets are unknown. Source: unstimulated CD4+ T cells sorted from spleen or lymph node cells, taken before intestinal transplant. The receptors stem from a human donor who received an intestinal transplant. Both conserved end residues are part of each CDR3. Each record gives: CDR3 length, D gene, V gene, clone size, J gene, CDR3 DNA, CDR3 protein. A D gene is named only where the DNA matches it firmly. Size is omitted from some rows. Given values are once, few, many or a class for expanded clones.

>13|TRBD1|TRBV11-2|-|TRBJ1-5
TGTGCCAGCAGCCGGGACAGGGACCAGCCCCAGCATTTT
CASSRDRDQPQHF
>16|-|TRBV19|-|TRBJ1-6
TGTGCCAGTAGTAATGGACACCCTCTGAATAATTCACCCCTCCACTTT
CASSNGHPLNNSPLHF
>13|-|TRBV10-3|-|TRBJ2-2
TGTGCCATCCCCACAACTATCACCGGGGAGCTGTTTTTT
CAIPTTITGELFF
>15|TRBD1|TRBV28|-|TRBJ1-4
TGTGCCAGCAGTTTTAGTGGGACAGTTAATGAAAAACTGTTTTTT
CASSFSGTVNEKLFF
>16|TRBD2|TRBV10-2|-|TRBJ2-3
TGCGCCAGTCGTCTTAGCGGGAGGGCCCGTACAGATACGCAGTATTTT
CASRLSGRARTDTQYF
>14|-|TRBV28|-|TRBJ2-1
TGTGCCAGCAGTTTACTGCAGGGGACGAATGAGCAGTTCTTC
CASSLLQGTNEQFF
>15|TRBD1|TRBV9|-|TRBJ2-7
TGTGCCAGCAGCTTGACAGGGGGCAATAACTACGAGCAGTACTTC
CASSLTGGNNYEQYF
>15|TRBD2|TRBV6-6|few|TRBJ2-1
TGTGCCAGCAGTTACGGGACTAGATCGGTGTACGAGCAGTTCTTC
CASSYGTRSVYEQFF
>15|-|TRBV6-5|-|TRBJ2-3
TGTGCCAGCAGTTACCGACAGGCTTTCACAGATACGCAGTATTTT
CASSYRQAFTDTQYF
>15|TRBD2|TRBV5-1|-|TRBJ2-3
TGCGCCAGCAGCTTGTTTAGCGGGAGAGTAGATACGCAGTATTTT
CASSLFSGRVDTQYF
>17|TRBD2|TRBV27|-|TRBJ2-1
TGTGCCAGCAGGTACCGCTTGGGGGTAGCGGGAGGTAGTGAGCAGTTCTTC
CASRYRLGVAGGSEQFF
>13|-|TRBV2|-|TRBJ1-5
TGTGCCAGCGGAGGCAGGCGGAATCAGCCCCAGCATTTT
CASGGRRNQPQHF
>18|TRBD2|TRBV18|-|TRBJ2-3
TGTGCCAGCTCACCACGTATGACTAGCGGGGTTAGCACAGATACGCAGTATTTT
CASSPRMTSGVSTDTQYF
>15|-|TRBV5-1|-|TRBJ1-3
TGCGCCAGCAGCTCGGCAGGGGCAGCTGGAAACACCATATATTTT
CASSSAGAAGNTIYF
>15|TRBD1|TRBV6-5|-|TRBJ1-5
TGTGCCAGCATACAGGGGGGTAATAGCAATCAGCCCCAGCATTTT
CASIQGGNSNQPQHF
>13|-|TRBV30|-|TRBJ1-5
TGTGCCTGGAGTGTCGGCGGTCATCAGCCCCAGCATTTT
CAWSVGGHQPQHF
>15|TRBD2|TRBV7-3|-|TRBJ2-1
TGTGCCAGCAGCTTAGGACTAGCGGGTAACAATGAGCAGTTCTTC
CASSLGLAGNNEQFF
>17|-|TRBV18|-|TRBJ2-1
TGTGCCAGCTCACCAGACAGGGTTGGGAGATATAGCGGAGAGCAGTTCTTC
CASSPDRVGRYSGEQFF
>14|TRBD2|TRBV10-2|-|TRBJ2-1
TGCGCCAGCAGGTCTAGCGGGAACTACAATGAGCAGTTCTTC
CASRSSGNYNEQFF
>15|TRBD1|TRBV25-1|-|TRBJ2-3
TGTGCCAGCAGTGAAGGAGGCAGGGGGACAGATACGCAGTATTTT
CASSEGGRGTDTQYF
>15|-|TRBV19|-|TRBJ1-3
TGTGCCAGTAGTCCCGACACCAACTCTGGAAACACCATATATTTT
CASSPDTNSGNTIYF
>15|-|TRBV28|-|TRBJ1-4
TGTGCCAGCAGTTTACCCCTCAGGGTTAATGAAAAACTGTTTTTT
CASSLPLRVNEKLFF
>14|-|TRBV11-3|-|TRBJ2-1
TGTGCCAGCAGCTTCGTAGCCGGGGACAATGAGCAGTTCTTC
CASSFVAGDNEQFF
>15|-|TRBV6-5|-|TRBJ1-3
TGTGCCAGCAGCTTGACGGATCCCAGCGGAAACACCATATATTTT
CASSLTDPSGNTIYF
>15|-|TRBV9|-|TRBJ2-1
TGTGCCAGCAGCGTAGGCGGGGCCTCCTACAATGAGCAGTTCTTC
CASSVGGASYNEQFF
>14|-|TRBV28|-|TRBJ2-2
TGTGCCATAACCAGGGGACCGAACACCGGGGAGCTGTTTTTT
CAITRGPNTGELFF
>13|-|TRBV4-3|-|TRBJ1-2
TGCGCCCCTCCCCGGTGGGCTCGGGGTGGCTACACCTTC
CAPPRWARGGYTF
>15|TRBD1|TRBV30|-|TRBJ1-4
TGTGCCTGGAGTGGGGGACAGGCGGCTAATGAAAAACTGTTTTTT
CAWSGGQAANEKLFF
>16|TRBD1|TRBV7-8|once|TRBJ2-5
TGTGCCAGCAGCAAATCTTTGACAGGGTGGTCAGAGACCCAGTACTTC
CASSKSLTGWSETQYF
>14|-|TRBV19|-|TRBJ1-5
TGTGCCAGTAGAACGCGAACCCCCAATCAGCCCCAGCATTTT
CASRTRTPNQPQHF
>12|-|TRBV18|-|TRBJ2-7
TGTGCCAGCTCACCGACAGTCTACGAGCAGTACTTC
CASSPTVYEQYF
>15|-|TRBV5-1|-|TRBJ2-3
TGCGCCAGCAGCTTGGAAGGCAGGGAGGTAGATACGCAGTATTTT
CASSLEGREVDTQYF
>15|-|TRBV28|-|TRBJ2-7
TGTGCCAGCAGTTTATTCGGTGGGAGCGGTTACGAGCAGTACTTC
CASSLFGGSGYEQYF
>12|TRBD1|TRBV6-6|-|TRBJ2-5
TGTGCCACCGGGACAGTCCAAGAGACCCAGTACTTC
CATGTVQETQYF
>14|-|TRBV7-7|-|TRBJ1-1
TGTGCCAGCAGCTACCGGGACAAGAACACTGAAGCTTTCTTT
CASSYRDKNTEAFF
>15|-|TRBV7-9|-|TRBJ1-3
TGTGCCAGCAGCTTTCGGGGAGGCGCTGGAAACACCATATATTTT
CASSFRGGAGNTIYF
>14|TRBD2|TRBV6-5|-|TRBJ2-7
TGTGCCGTCGGACTAGCGGGAGGGCCGTATGAGCAGTACTTC
CAVGLAGGPYEQYF
>18|TRBD2|TRBV19|-|TRBJ2-7
TGTGCCAGTAGTATAGGCCGTGGGACTAGCCGCAACTCCTACGAGCAGTACTTC
CASSIGRGTSRNSYEQYF
>13|-|TRBV19|-|TRBJ2-7
TGTGCCAGTAGTATAGAGGACTCCTACGAGCAGTACTTC
CASSIEDSYEQYF
>17|TRBD2|TRBV7-8|-|TRBJ2-1
TGTGCCAGCAGCTCAAACCTAGCGGGAGTTGCGGCCAATGAGCAGTTCTTC
CASSSNLAGVAANEQFF
>14|-|TRBV5-1|-|TRBJ2-3
TGCGCCAGCAGCTTTCGGGATCCTGCGGATACGCAGTATTTT
CASSFRDPADTQYF
>16|TRBD2|TRBV4-1|-|TRBJ2-3
TGCGCCAGCAGCCAGGCACTAGCGGGGGGTCGGGATACGCAGTATTTT
CASSQALAGGRDTQYF
>16|-|TRBV7-3|-|TRBJ2-1
TGTGCCAGCAGCTTAATGGGTGCGGAAACCTACAATGAGCAGTTCTTC
CASSLMGAETYNEQFF
>14|TRBD2|TRBV28|-|TRBJ2-7
TGTGCCAGCACCCCAGCGGGAGCGATCTACGAGCAGTACTTC
CASTPAGAIYEQYF
>17|TRBD2|TRBV4-2|-|TRBJ2-7
TGTGCCAGCAGCCAAGACCTCCTCCTAGGCGGGAGTAGGGAGCAGTACTTC
CASSQDLLLGGSREQYF